The rows below give T cell receptor beta chains drawn from one sample of a study of OX40 agonist ivuxolimab in advanced cancers. Profiling relied on immunoSEQ multiplex PCR, and the TCRdb table lists in-frame clones only, not all of them. The sample holds roughly 18,000 clones, around 80% seen once. The sample consisted of CD4+ or CD8+ T cells sorted from blood, taken in a trial of the OX40 agonist ivuxolimab. These receptors were obtained from an adult with an advanced solid tumor such as melanoma, head and neck, liver or kidney cancer. Each CDR3 is given with its conserved first and last residue. The order of the fields is J gene, D gene, clone size, V gene, CDR3 DNA, CDR3 protein. A D gene is named only where the DNA matches it firmly. Size values are once, few and many counts, or a class for expanded clones, and some rows have none.

TRBJ2-1	TRBD2	-	TRBV10-3	TGTGCCATCAGTGAGTGGGGGGGAGTCTACAATGAGCAGTTCTTC	CAISEWGGVYNEQFF
TRBJ2-6	-	-	TRBV19	TGTGCCAGTCTTCTGCGTGGGGCCAACGTCCTGACTTTC	CASLLRGANVLTF
TRBJ2-1	-	-	TRBV4-1	TGCGCCAGCAGCCAAGACGCCGCCGGCTCCTACAATGAGCAGTTCTTC	CASSQDAAGSYNEQFF
TRBJ2-5	-	once	TRBV27	TGTGCCAGCAGTCCGAGGACAGCTCAAGAGACCCAGTACTTC	CASSPRTAQETQYF
TRBJ2-7	-	-	TRBV6-1	TGTGCCAGCACCGCGTCAGGGGTTAGCGAGCAGTACTTC	CASTASGVSEQYF
TRBJ1-2	-	-	TRBV19	TGTGCCAGTAGTATAGATCTATTTAGGGGCATTTCCAATGGCTACACCTTC	CASSIDLFRGISNGYTF
TRBJ1-2	-	-	TRBV5-6	TGTGCCAGCAGCGTCGGACCGACCACAAAATATGGCTACACCTTC	CASSVGPTTKYGYTF
TRBJ2-1	TRBD2	-	TRBV5-3	TGTGCCAGAAGTCCCGCGGGAGGGCCTAGAATGAGAAATGAGCAGTTCTTC	CARSPAGGPRMRNEQFF
TRBJ2-1	TRBD1	-	TRBV19	TGTGCCAGTAGTATAGGTGGAACAGGGGTTGTGTTCTTC	CASSIGGTGVVFF
TRBJ2-4	-	-	TRBV2	TGTGCCAGCAGTTCGGCCAAAAACATTCAGTACTTC	CASSSAKNIQYF
TRBJ1-2	TRBD1	-	TRBV7-9	TGTGCCAGCAGCCCTATCGGACAGGGGGATGGCTACACCTTC	CASSPIGQGDGYTF
TRBJ2-7	TRBD1	-	TRBV6-1	TGTGCCACCTCCCCAACCGGGACAGTTGCCTACGAGCAGTACTTC	CATSPTGTVAYEQYF
TRBJ2-1	TRBD1	-	TRBV29-1	TGCAGCGTTGAAAGGCCGACAGGGGGACATGAGCAGTTCTTC	CSVERPTGGHEQFF
TRBJ2-3	-	once	TRBV29-1	TGCAGCGTTGCCCGGCGGAACACAGATACGCAGTATTTT	CSVARRNTDTQYF
TRBJ2-5	TRBD2	-	TRBV5-5	TGTGCCAGCGGGACTAGCGGGAGGGCCGGGGAGACCCAGTACTTC	CASGTSGRAGETQYF
TRBJ2-3	TRBD2	-	TRBV2	TGTGCCAGCAGTGAAAGGGCAGGAACTAGCGGAGGAGTGGAGTATTTT	CASSERAGTSGGVEYF
TRBJ1-1	-	-	TRBV7-8	TGTGCCAGCAGCTTAGATCAAGACACTGAAGCTTTCTTT	CASSLDQDTEAFF
TRBJ2-7	-	-	TRBV18	TGTGCCAGCTCACCACCCGCCGGAGCGGGTTACGAGCAGTACTTC	CASSPPAGAGYEQYF
TRBJ2-3	TRBD2	-	TRBV15	TGTGCCACCAGCAGAGATTTAGGCGGGAGGGCCGGTGGAGATACGCAGTATTTT	CATSRDLGGRAGGDTQYF
TRBJ1-3	-	-	TRBV10-3	TGTGCCATGAGCTCTGGAAACACCATATATTTT	CAMSSGNTIYF
TRBJ1-1	-	-	TRBV9	TGTGCCAGCAGCCCGATTCGGAGTGGCACTGAAGCTTTCTTT	CASSPIRSGTEAFF
TRBJ1-1	-	-	TRBV7-9	TGTGCCAGCAGCCAAGAAGGGCAGGCAGGCAACACTGAAGCTTTCTTT	CASSQEGQAGNTEAFF
TRBJ1-1	-	-	TRBV18	TGTGCCAGCTCCCCCCAGAGACACTCGAACACTGAAGCTTTCTTT	CASSPQRHSNTEAFF
TRBJ2-3	-	-	TRBV4-1	TGCGCCAGCAGCCTAACAGGGCCAGCGGGCACAGATACGCAGTATTTT	CASSLTGPAGTDTQYF